The source of this T cell receptor (beta chain) is a study of shared clonotypes between healthy human individuals. After removal of 6 bases from V and 5 bases from J, the junction contained 8 bases not matched to a gene. Germline V lookup: CDR1 KGHSH, CDR2 LQKENI. The CDR3 is 14 amino acids. Splitting the CD4+ cells yielded a CD45RA+ naive subset and a CD45RA-negative memory subset. Deep level was the assay's run setting. The repertoire was sequenced with immunoSEQ multiplex PCR; TCRdb's copy has only in-frame clones and lacks some. The sample has fewer than 1.4 million clones, 75% to 85% seen once. This receptor was taken from a man younger than 35 in good health. Some clones in this sample may be carry-over from other donors' samples. The sample consisted of memory CD4+ T cells from PBMCs. Documented subset: CD45RA-negative fraction. The V call is TRBV18, the J call TRBJ2-5, with 8 bases fitting TRBD1. CDR3 bases: TGTGCCAGCTCGCCCCGGACAGGGACGGAGACCCAGTACTTC. It encodes CASSPRTGTETQYF. The full variable domain, its missing parts supplied by reference TRBV18 and TRBJ2-5, is NAGVMQNPRHLVRRRGQEARLRCSPMKGHSHVYWYRQLPEEGLKFMVYLQKENIIDESGMPKERFSAEFPKEGPSILRIQQVVRGDSAAYFCASSPRTGTETQYFGPGTRLLVL.